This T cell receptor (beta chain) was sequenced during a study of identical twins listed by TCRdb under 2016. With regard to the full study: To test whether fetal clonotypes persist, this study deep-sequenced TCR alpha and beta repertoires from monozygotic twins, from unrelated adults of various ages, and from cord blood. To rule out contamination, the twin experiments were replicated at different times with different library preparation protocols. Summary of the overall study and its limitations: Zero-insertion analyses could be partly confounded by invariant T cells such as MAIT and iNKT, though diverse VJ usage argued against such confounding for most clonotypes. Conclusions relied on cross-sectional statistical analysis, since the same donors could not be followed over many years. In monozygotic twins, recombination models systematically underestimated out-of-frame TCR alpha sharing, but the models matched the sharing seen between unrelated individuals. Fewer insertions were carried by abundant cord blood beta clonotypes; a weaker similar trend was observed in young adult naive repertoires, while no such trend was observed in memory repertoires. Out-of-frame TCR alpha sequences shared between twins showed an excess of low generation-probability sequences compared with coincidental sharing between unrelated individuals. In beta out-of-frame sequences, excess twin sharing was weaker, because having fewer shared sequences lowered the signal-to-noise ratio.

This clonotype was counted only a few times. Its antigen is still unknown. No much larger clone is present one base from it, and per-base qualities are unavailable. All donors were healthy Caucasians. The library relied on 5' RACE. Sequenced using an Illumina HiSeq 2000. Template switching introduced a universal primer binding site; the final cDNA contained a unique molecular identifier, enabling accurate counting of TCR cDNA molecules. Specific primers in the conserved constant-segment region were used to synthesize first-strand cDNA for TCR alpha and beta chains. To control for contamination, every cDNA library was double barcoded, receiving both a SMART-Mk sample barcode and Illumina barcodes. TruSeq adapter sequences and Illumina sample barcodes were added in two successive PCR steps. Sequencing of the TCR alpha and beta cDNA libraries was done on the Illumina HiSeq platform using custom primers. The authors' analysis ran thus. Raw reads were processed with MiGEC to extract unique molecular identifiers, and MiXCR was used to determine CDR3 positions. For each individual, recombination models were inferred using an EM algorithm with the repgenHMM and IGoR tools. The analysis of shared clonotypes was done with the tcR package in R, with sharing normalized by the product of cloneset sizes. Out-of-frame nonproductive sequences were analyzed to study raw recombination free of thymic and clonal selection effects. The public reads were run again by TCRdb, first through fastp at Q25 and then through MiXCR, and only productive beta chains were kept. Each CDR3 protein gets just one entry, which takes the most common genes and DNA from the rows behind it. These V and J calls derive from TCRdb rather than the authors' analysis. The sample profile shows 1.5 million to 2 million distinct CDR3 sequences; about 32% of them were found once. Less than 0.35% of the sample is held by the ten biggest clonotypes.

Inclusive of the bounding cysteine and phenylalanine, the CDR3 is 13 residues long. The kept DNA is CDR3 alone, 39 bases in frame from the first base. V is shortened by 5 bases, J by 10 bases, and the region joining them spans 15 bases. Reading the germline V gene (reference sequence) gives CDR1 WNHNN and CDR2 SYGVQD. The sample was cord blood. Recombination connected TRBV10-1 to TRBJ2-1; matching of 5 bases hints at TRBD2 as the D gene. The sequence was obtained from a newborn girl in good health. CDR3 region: CASSTSPELEQFF. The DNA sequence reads TGCGCCAGCAGTACTAGTCCGGAGTTAGAGCAGTTCTTC.